This T cell receptor (beta chain) is from a study of shared clonotypes between healthy human individuals. CDR1 is LGHNA and CDR2 is YNFKEQ in the germline V gene. The V segment lost 3 bases and the J segment 5 bases; nucleotides outside the gene matches: 6. This CDR3 contains 15 residues. This clone was observed a handful of times. Its antigen is undetermined. The same CDR3 is also encoded by other DNA sequences in this sample. Findings and limits, study-wide: Across a few donors, naive CD4 shared roughly 5%, naive CD8 more than 3%, memory CD4 less than 2.5%, memory CD8 about 0.4%.

TCRdb's table, derived via immunoSEQ multiplex PCR, lists solely in-frame clones and lacks some. The sample shows about 770,000 clones, 55% to 80% of them seen only once. This receptor was obtained from a woman aged 25 to 39 in good health. This chain joins TRBV4-2 and TRBJ1-5; 8 nucleotides align to TRBD1. The sequenced material came from memory CD4+ T cells sorted from blood. Subset meaning: CD45RA-negative fraction. CDR3 sequence: CASSQDGQGYQPQHF. Written as DNA, the CDR3 is TGTGCCAGCAGCCAGGATGGACAGGGCTATCAGCCCCAGCATTTT.